The sample holds a few counts of the clone carrying this T cell receptor (beta chain). CDR3 length: 14 residues. The V end was cut by 3 bases, the J end by 10 bases, with 13 bases between. Per germline, CDR1 MNHEY and CDR2 SVGAGI. Using immunoSEQ multiplex PCR, the repertoire was profiled, and TCRdb retains in-frame clones only, with some absent. The table lists about 120,000 clones, 75% to 80% of them singletons. This sample is part of a study of blood T cell repertoires in COVID-19. Study in general: COVID-19 samples from acute and convalescent phases originated in the United States, Italy and Spain. From T cells, B-cell-depleted T cells, or PBMCs came the material, which was cDNA or gDNA.

The TCR originated in a human donor in a cohort sampled during active COVID-19. The genes are TRBV6-5 and TRBJ1-6; weak D call: TRBD1 (5 bases). The sequencing input was peripheral blood. In nucleotides, the CDR3 is TGTGCCAGCAGTTATGGGCAGGGATACTCACCCCTCCACTTT. It yields the protein CASSYGQGYSPLHF.